The text below deals with one T cell receptor beta chain. Its antigen remains undetermined. Base qualities are not at hand, and no much larger clone is one base apart. The immunoSEQ Assay, a bias-controlled multiplex PCR, was used to amplify TCRbeta CDR3 regions from genomic DNA. In the original analysis: The number of nucleated cells in each sample was estimated by amplification of reference gene primers within the assay. To quantify the absolute abundance of each unique TCRbeta CDR3 rearrangement, sequence reads were collapsed and filtered. For each sample, productive Simpson clonality was calculated as the square root of Simpson's diversity index across productive rearrangements. TCRdb re-hosts the immuneACCESS table, in-frame sequences only. Its copies lack some clones; in the studies checked, an unresolved V gene accounts for under half of them, and the cause for the rest is not known. For V, J and clone size, that table is used; D and trimming come from the DNA. The sample has approximately 380,000 clones on record, 90% to 95% of them singletons. Roughly 0.9% of the sample rests with the top ten.

This sample was taken from a study of blood T cell repertoires in COVID-19 (TCRdb year 2020). Broadly, across the study: Samples covering the acute and convalescent phases of COVID-19 were provided by collaborators in the United States, Italy and Spain. The material from the prospective study consisted of cDNA or gDNA derived from T cells, B-cell-depleted T cells, or PBMCs. Subjects who had been exposed to COVID-19, were actively infected with it, or had recovered from it provided the deeply sampled blood TCRbeta repertoires that made up the dataset. The repertoires were released in a freely available public database meant as a resource for research on the immune response to SARS-CoV-2. Samples came from the ongoing ImmuneRACE study (first 160 participants) plus 1,254 subjects from 6 global collaborators. The sample metadata nearly always contained a de-identified subject ID, COVID-19 status, age in years and sex. HLA class I and class II types, where available, came from metadata supplied by the sample provider rather than from assay-based typing.

In the prospective study, participants were roughly 18 to 95 years old, resided in about two dozen geographic areas of the United States, and were enrolled through a virtual design. In the prospective study, cohorts were assigned on the basis of participant-reported clinical history obtained from a screening survey and a study questionnaire. Exposed participants were defined as having been in contact with someone with a PCR-confirmed or clinician-diagnosed COVID-19 case within 2 weeks of study entry. Each participant in the prospective study had whole blood, serum and a nasopharyngeal or oropharyngeal swab collected by mobile phlebotomists. Over a roughly 2-month period, participants in the prospective study had the option of providing additional blood draws and questionnaires. Before DNA extraction, prospective study blood samples were shipped either frozen or at room temperature. Relative to germline, V is missing 3 bases and J is missing 6 bases, with 16 bases of the junction outside any gene match. Including the terminal cysteine and phenylalanine, the CDR3 comprises 18 residues. Of the read, only the CDR3 DNA is kept; its 54 bases are in frame from base 1. The CDR1 and CDR2 encoded by the germline V gene (reference sequence) are LNHDA and SQIVND.

Study-level results and caveats: Clinical and demographic metadata were provided uncurated, with the amount varying by source and participant.

Here the chain combines TRBV19 and TRBJ2-4; 8 bases in between match TRBD2. What was sequenced was PBMCs or T cells enriched from blood (not recorded which). This receptor was taken from a woman aged 40 to 49 who had been exposed to COVID-19. The CDR3 loop reads CASSITGLAGLDINIQYF. The DNA sequence is as follows: TGTGCCAGTAGTATTACGGGGCTAGCGGGTCTCGATATAAACATTCAGTACTTC.